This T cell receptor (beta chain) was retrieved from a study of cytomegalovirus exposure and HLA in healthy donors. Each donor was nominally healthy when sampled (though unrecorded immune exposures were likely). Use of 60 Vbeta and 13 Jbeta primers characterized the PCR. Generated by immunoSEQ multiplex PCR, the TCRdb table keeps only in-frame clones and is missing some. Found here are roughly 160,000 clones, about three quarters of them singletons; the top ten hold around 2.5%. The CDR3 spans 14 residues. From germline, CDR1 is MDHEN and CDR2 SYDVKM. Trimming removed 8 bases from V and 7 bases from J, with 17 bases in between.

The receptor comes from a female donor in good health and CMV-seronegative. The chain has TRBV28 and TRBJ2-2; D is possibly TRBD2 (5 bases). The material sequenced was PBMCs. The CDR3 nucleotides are TGTGCCAGCCGCGGAAGAGGGCGAATCGGGGAGCTGTTTTTT. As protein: CASRGRGRIGELFF.